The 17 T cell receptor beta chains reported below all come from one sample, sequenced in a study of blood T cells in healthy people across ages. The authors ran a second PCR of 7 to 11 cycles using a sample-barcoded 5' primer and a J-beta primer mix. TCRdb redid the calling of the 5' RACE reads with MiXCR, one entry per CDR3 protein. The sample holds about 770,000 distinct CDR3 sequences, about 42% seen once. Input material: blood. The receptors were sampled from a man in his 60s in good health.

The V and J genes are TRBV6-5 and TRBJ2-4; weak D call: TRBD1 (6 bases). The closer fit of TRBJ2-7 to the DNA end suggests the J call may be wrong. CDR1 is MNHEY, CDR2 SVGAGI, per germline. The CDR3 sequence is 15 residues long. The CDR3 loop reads CASRNYPAQGYEQYF. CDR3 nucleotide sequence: TGTGCCAGCAGGAATTATCCGGCACAGGGCTACGAGCAGTACTTC.

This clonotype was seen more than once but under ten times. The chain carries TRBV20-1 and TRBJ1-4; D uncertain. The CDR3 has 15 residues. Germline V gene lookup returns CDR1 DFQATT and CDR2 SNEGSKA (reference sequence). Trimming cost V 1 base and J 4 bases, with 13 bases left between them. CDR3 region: CSARASYRVNEKLFF. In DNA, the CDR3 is TGCAGTGCTAGAGCTTCGTATAGGGTTAATGAAAAACTGTTTTTT.

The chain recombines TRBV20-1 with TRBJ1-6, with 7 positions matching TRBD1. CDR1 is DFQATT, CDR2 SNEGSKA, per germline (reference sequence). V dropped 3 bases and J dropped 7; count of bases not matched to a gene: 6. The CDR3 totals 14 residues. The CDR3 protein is CSASTDRNNSPLHF. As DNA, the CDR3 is TGCAGTGCTAGTACGGACAGGAACAATTCACCCCTCCACTTT.

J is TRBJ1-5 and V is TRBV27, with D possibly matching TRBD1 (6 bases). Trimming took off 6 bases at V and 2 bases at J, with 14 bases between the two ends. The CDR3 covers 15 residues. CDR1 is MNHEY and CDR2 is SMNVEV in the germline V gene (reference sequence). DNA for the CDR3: TGTGCCAGCAGAGGGGGGCACGGGGGCAATCAGCCCCAGCATTTT. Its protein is CASRGGHGGNQPQHF.

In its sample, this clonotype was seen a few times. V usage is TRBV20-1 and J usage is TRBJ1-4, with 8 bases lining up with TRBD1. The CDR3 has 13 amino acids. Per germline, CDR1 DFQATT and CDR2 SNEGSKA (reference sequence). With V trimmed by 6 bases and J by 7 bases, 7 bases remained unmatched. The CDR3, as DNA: TGCAGTGCAAAAACAGGGGGAAGTGAAAAACTGTTTTTT. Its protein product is CSAKTGGSEKLFF.

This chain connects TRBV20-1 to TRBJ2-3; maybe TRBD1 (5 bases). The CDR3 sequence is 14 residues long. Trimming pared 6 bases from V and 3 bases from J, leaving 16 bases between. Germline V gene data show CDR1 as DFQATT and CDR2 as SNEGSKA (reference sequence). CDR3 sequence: CSAKLVTGTDTQYF. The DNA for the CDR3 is TGCAGTGCAAAACTGGTCACAGGTACAGATACGCAGTATTTT.

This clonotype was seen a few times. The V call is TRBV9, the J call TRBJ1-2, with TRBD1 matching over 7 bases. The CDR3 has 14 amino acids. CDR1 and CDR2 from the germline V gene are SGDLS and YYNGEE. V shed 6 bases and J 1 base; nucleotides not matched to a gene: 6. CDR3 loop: CASTPGGFNYGYTF. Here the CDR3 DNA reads TGTGCCAGCACCCCAGGGGGTTTTAACTATGGCTACACCTTC. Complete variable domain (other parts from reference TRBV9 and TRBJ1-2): DSGVTQTPKHLITATGQRVTLRCSPRSGDLSVYWYQQSLDQGLQFLIQYYNGEERAKGNILERFSAQQFPDLHSELNLSSLELGDSALYFCASTPGGFNYGYTFGSGTRLTVV.

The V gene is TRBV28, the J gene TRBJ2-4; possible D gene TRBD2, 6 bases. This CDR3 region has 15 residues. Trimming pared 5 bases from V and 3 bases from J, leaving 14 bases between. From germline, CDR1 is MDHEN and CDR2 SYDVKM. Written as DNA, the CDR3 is TGTGCCAGCAGTGCCAGCCCGGGGGACAAAAACATTCAGTACTTC. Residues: CASSASPGDKNIQYF.

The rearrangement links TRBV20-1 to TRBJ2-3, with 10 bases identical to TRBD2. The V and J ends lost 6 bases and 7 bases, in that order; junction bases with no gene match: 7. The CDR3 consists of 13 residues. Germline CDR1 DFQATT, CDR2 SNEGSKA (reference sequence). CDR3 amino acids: CSAEVSGRNTQYF. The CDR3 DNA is TGCAGTGCAGAGGTTAGCGGGAGGAATACGCAGTATTTT.

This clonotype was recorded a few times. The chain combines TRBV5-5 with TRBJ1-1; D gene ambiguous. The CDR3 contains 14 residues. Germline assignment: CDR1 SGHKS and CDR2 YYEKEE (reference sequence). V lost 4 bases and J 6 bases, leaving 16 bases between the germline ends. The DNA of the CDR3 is TGTGCCAGCAGCCCAAGAGGTGCTCCGGCTGAAGCTTTCTTT. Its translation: CASSPRGAPAEAFF.

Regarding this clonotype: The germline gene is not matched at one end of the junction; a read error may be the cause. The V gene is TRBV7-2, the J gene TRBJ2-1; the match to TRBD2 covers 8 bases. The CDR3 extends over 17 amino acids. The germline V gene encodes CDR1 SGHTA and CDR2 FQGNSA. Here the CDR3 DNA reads TGTACCAGCGGCTTAGCTATTTACCGGGGGGGCATCCATGAGCAGTTCTTC. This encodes CTSGLAIYRGGIHEQFF.

The CDR3 nucleotides are TGTGCCAGCAGCTCCCGGACCCCCAGGGACGGGGCGTCCTACAATGAGCAGTTCTTC. It yields the protein CASSSRTPRDGASYNEQFF. The V call is TRBV5-4, the J call TRBJ2-1; D is perhaps TRBD1 or TRBD2 (5 bases each). Germline V gene data show CDR1 as SGHNT and CDR2 as YYREEE (reference sequence). The CDR3 is 19 residues long. The V gene lost 3 bases and the J gene lost 1 base, with 23 bases spanning the gap.

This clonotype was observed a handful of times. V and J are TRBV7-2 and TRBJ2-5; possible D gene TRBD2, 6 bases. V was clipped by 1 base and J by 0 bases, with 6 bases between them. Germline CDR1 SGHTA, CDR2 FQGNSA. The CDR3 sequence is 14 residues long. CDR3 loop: CASSLGLDQETQYF. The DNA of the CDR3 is TGTGCCAGCAGCTTAGGACTAGACCAAGAGACCCAGTACTTC.

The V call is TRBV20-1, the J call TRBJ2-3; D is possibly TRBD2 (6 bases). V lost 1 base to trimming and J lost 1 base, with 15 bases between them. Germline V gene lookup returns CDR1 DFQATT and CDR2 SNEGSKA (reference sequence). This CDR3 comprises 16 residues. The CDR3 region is CSARGAGPLGTDTQYF. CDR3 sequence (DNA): TGCAGTGCTAGAGGGGCGGGGCCCTTGGGCACAGATACGCAGTATTTT.

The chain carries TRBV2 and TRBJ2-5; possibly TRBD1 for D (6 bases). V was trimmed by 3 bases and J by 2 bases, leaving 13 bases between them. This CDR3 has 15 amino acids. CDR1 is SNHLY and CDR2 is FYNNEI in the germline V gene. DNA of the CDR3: TGTGCCAGCAGTGAGGTGGGGGCACGTCAAGAGACCCAGTACTTC. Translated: CASSEVGARQETQYF.

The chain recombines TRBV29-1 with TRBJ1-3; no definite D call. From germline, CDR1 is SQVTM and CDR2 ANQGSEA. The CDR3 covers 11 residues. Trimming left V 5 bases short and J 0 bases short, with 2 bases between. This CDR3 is CSVSSGNTIYF. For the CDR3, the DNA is TGCAGCGTTAGCTCTGGAAACACCATATATTTT.

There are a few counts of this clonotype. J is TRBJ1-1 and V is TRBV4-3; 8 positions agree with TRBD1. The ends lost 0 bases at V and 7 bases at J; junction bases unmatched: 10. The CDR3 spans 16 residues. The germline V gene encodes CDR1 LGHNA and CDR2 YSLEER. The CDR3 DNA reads TGCGCCAGCAGCCAAGACCTGACAGGGGAGGCAGGTGAAGCTTTCTTT. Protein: CASSQDLTGEAGEAFF.